This TCR beta chain was sequenced for a study of blood T cell repertoires in COVID-19. Study information: The United States, Italy and Spain provided the acute and convalescent COVID-19 samples. In each case, the material was cDNA or gDNA derived from T cells, B-cell-depleted T cells, or PBMCs.

There are 18 residues in the CDR3. Trimming cost V 5 bases and J 2 bases; bases outside gene matches: 13. In germline, CDR1 is SNHLY, CDR2 FYNNEI. Original handling: Nucleated cell counts were estimated from reference gene primer amplification. Measured with immunoSEQ multiplex PCR; TCRdb has only the in-frame clones, and not every one. Clonal size and the V and J genes are those of that table, whereas D and trimming came from the DNA. The data contain approximately 130,000 clones, roughly 79% of them singletons. Sequenced sample: peripheral blood. This receptor was obtained from a human donor in a cohort sampled during active COVID-19. This chain connects TRBV2 to TRBJ1-5; 9 bases match TRBD1. The chain's CDR3 is CASSHQGTGLSGNQPQHF. The CDR3 DNA reads as TGTGCCAGCAGTCACCAAGGGACAGGGCTCTCGGGCAATCAGCCCCAGCATTTT.